The clone carrying this TCR beta chain was counted a single time. The study sequenced TCR beta in blood CD8+ and CD4+ T cells. Germline-derived CDR1 and CDR2 are SGDLS and YYNGEE. The CDR3 contains 17 residues. The V and J ends lost 2 bases and 5 bases, in that order; junction bases with no gene match: 5. This entry is derived from a study of CD8 T cells in Susac syndrome. The RNA, about 0.45 to 1 ug, was put through reverse transcription using random hexamers. MiXCR, run by TCRdb on the immunoSEQ multiplex PCR reads, gives a single entry per CDR3 protein. Among roughly 140,000 distinct CDR3 sequences, approximately 95% were seen once, and the ten largest hold roughly 0.29%.

This TCR came from a human donor in good health. The sample was CD8+ T cells from PBMCs. This chain uses TRBV9 with TRBJ2-1, with 15 bases aligning to TRBD2. CDR3 nucleotide sequence: TGTGCCAGCAGCGTGGGACTAGCGGGGGGTGGGGACAATGAGCAGTTCTTC. Its protein is CASSVGLAGGGDNEQFF. The variable domain in full, completed from reference TRBV9 and TRBJ2-1, reads DSGVTQTPKHLITATGQRVTLRCSPRSGDLSVYWYQQSLDQGLQFLIQYYNGEERAKGNILERFSAQQFPDLHSELNLSSLELGDSALYFCASSVGLAGGGDNEQFFGPGTRLTVL.